Shown below are 14 T cell receptor beta chains from a single sample sequenced in a study of shared clonotypes between healthy human individuals. Profiled with immunoSEQ multiplex PCR; TCRdb holds only in-frame clones, not every one. The sample has roughly 1,500,000 clones; under 99% are singletons. The sequenced sample consisted of naive CD4+ T cells sorted from blood. Regarding subset: CD45RA+ positively selected. These receptors all stem from a man aged 25 to 40 in good health.

Only one count was recorded for this clone. The chain links TRBV27 to TRBJ2-1, with TRBD1 matching 12 bases. The CDR3 totals 15 residues. With 5 bases clipped from V and 9 bases from J, the junction kept 8 bases outside the gene matches. The V gene's germline CDR1 is MNHEY and CDR2 SMNVEV (reference sequence). The CDR3 coding sequence is TGTGCCAGCAGTCCTCTAGGGACAGGGGGCCGTGAGCAGTTCTTC. The encoded protein is CASSPLGTGGREQFF.

The chain joins TRBV11-3 to TRBJ2-1; TRBD1 aligns across 10 bases. J was trimmed by 8 bases and V by 4 bases; bases with no gene match: 5. Germline-derived CDR1 and CDR2 are SGHNT and YENEEA. The CDR3 totals 14 residues. The CDR3 here is CASSSVGTGDEQFF. Here the CDR3 DNA reads TGTGCCAGCAGCTCGGTCGGGACAGGGGATGAGCAGTTCTTC.

The CDR3 nucleotides are TGTGCCAGCACCGGATTGCGGGGTTTTTATGGCTACACCTTC. Residues: CASTGLRGFYGYTF. The rearrangement joins TRBV28 to TRBJ1-2; D unclear. Between the trimmed V and J ends, which lost 7 bases and 5 bases, there was a span of 17 bases. CDR1 is MDHEN and CDR2 is SYDVKM in the germline V gene. The CDR3 covers 14 residues.

This chain joins TRBV4-1 and TRBJ2-3; D is unclear. The CDR3 length is 14 residues. Trimming stripped 0 bases from V and 0 bases from J, with 4 bases between. Germline assignment: CDR1 MGHRA and CDR2 YSYEKL. CDR3 sequence reads: CASSQDASTDTQYF. CDR3 nucleotide sequence: TGCGCCAGCAGCCAAGATGCCAGCACAGATACGCAGTATTTT.

This chain links TRBV28 with TRBJ2-7; 7 bases align to TRBD1. CDR3 length equals 15 residues. CDR1 and CDR2 (germline): MDHEN, SYDVKM. The trim removed 5 bases at V and 1 base at J, leaving 8 bases unmatched. This CDR3 reads CASSLTGTASYEQYF. For the CDR3, the DNA is TGTGCCAGCAGTCTTACCGGGACAGCATCCTACGAGCAGTACTTC.

The chain uses TRBV19 and TRBJ2-7; 9 nucleotides align to TRBD1. The CDR3 has 15 amino acids. Germline trimming cut 4 bases from V and 5 bases from J; bases unmatched to any gene: 9. The germline CDR1 and CDR2 sequences are LNHDA and SQIVND (reference sequence). The CDR3, as DNA: TGTGCCAGTAGTACCTCCGGGACAGGGTCCAACGAGCAGTACTTC. Amino acids: CASSTSGTGSNEQYF.

The rearrangement joins TRBV2 to TRBJ2-7; TRBD2 aligns across 9 bases. Per the germline V gene, CDR1 is SNHLY and CDR2 is FYNNEI. The CDR3 contains 13 residues. With 4 bases clipped from V and 8 bases from J, the junction kept 6 bases outside the gene matches. The CDR3 DNA is TGTGCCAGCAGTGTGCGGGAGGGGGCCCAGCAGTACTTC. Translated: CASSVREGAQQYF.

The chain uses TRBV5-1 and TRBJ2-7; the D gene could be TRBD1 or TRBD2 (5 bases each). The germline V gene has CDR1 SGHRS and CDR2 YFSETQ. Trimming took 0 bases from V and 4 from J, leaving 11 bases between them. The CDR3 runs 14 residues. CDR3 sequence reads: CASSLDPGSYEQYF. CDR3 in DNA: TGCGCCAGCAGCTTGGATCCAGGGAGTTACGAGCAGTACTTC.

The gene calls are TRBV10-3 and TRBJ2-3; tentative D call: TRBD2 (6 bases). V dropped 11 bases and J dropped 1 base, with 16 bases sitting between them. Germline loops: CDR1 ENHRY, CDR2 SYGVKD. The CDR3 covers 14 residues. CDR3 amino acids: CASGGGIRTDTQYF. CDR3 DNA sequence: TGTGCCTCCGGCGGCGGGATCCGCACAGATACGCAGTATTTT.

The chain carries TRBV9 and TRBJ2-3; 10 bases agree with TRBD2. Trimming cost V 2 bases and J 2 bases; bases outside gene matches: 8. Germline V gene sequence: CDR1 SGDLS, CDR2 YYNGEE. This CDR3 has 17 amino acids. Here the CDR3 reads CASSVDPSGRLTDTQYF. The CDR3 DNA follows: TGTGCCAGCAGCGTGGACCCTAGCGGGAGACTCACAGATACGCAGTATTTT.

The V call is TRBV7-6, the J call TRBJ2-5, with TRBD2 as a possible D gene (6 bases). V was cut by 7 bases and J by 4 bases, with 22 bases left in between. The CDR3 is 16 amino acids. CDR1 is SGHVS and CDR2 is FNYEAQ in the germline V gene. This CDR3 is CASTGAWGDVGETQYF. The CDR3 bases are TGTGCCAGCACTGGCGCTTGGGGGGACGTAGGAGAGACCCAGTACTTC.

This chain connects TRBV9 to TRBJ1-5; D may be TRBD1 (6 bases). This CDR3 has 14 residues. Germline values: CDR1 SGDLS, CDR2 YYNGEE. The germline V and J ends were trimmed by 4 bases and 0 bases, with 8 bases remaining between them. This CDR3 reads CASSYRDSNQPQHF. CDR3 DNA: TGTGCCAGCAGCTACAGGGATAGCAATCAGCCCCAGCATTTT.

V is TRBV2 and J is TRBJ1-5; maybe TRBD1 (6 bases). The germline V gene has CDR1 SNHLY and CDR2 FYNNEI. The V end lost 5 bases, the J end lost 7 bases, and 15 bases lay between the germline ends. The CDR3 covers 14 residues. The DNA of the CDR3 is TGTGCCAGCAGTTTTCCAGGGGCTGAGCAGCCCCAGCATTTT. It specifies CASSFPGAEQPQHF.

The chain is built from TRBV7-9 and TRBJ2-3; tentative D call: TRBD1 (6 bases). Per germline, CDR1 SEHNR and CDR2 FQNEAQ (reference sequence). The germline V and J ends were trimmed by 4 bases and 6 bases, with 14 bases remaining between them. This CDR3 region has 14 residues. In DNA, the CDR3 is TGTGCCAGCAGCTCCAGCAGGGGCGGGGATACGCAGTATTTT. Amino acids: CASSSSRGGDTQYF.